Below, 30 T cell receptor beta chains from the same sample are listed, as sequenced in a study of blood T cell repertoires in COVID-19. Sequencing was performed with immunoSEQ multiplex PCR; in TCRdb, only in-frame clones are kept and a portion is missing. The sample lists some 300,000 clones; 85% to 90% were seen once. Sequencing was carried out using PBMCs or T cells enriched from blood (not recorded which). These receptors originate from a man aged 30 to 45 who had recovered from COVID-19.

The chain uses TRBV11-2 and TRBJ1-6; D is unresolved. The CDR3 has 18 residues. V lost 2 bases and J 0 bases, leaving 14 bases between the germline ends. CDR1 and CDR2 from the germline V gene are SGHAT and FQNNGV. This CDR3 reads CASSLPGNTSSYNSPLHF. CDR3 nucleotide sequence: TGTGCCAGCAGCTTACCGGGAAACACGAGCTCCTATAATTCACCCCTCCACTTT.

This sequence joins TRBV11-2 and TRBJ1-2; 10 nucleotides align to TRBD1. The CDR3 runs to 17 residues. With V trimmed by 5 bases and J by 1 base, 10 bases remained unmatched. Germline V gives CDR1 SGHAT, CDR2 FQNNGV. The CDR3 nucleotides read TGTGCCAGCAGCCGTATGACAGGGGGCCGAGGTAACTATGGCTACACCTTC. It encodes CASSRMTGGRGNYGYTF.

This clone was observed a single time. This chain connects TRBV5-4 to TRBJ2-1; D remains unclear. The CDR3 is made up of 14 amino acids. Trimming pared 6 bases from V and 5 bases from J, leaving 15 bases between. Germline assignment: CDR1 SGHNT and CDR2 YYREEE (reference sequence). CDR3 DNA: TGTGCCAGCATGCGGCGAGGAGTGAACAATGAGCAGTTCTTC. It yields the protein CASMRRGVNNEQFF.

The chain uses TRBV14 and TRBJ1-1, with a tentative D call TRBD1 (6 bases). V was clipped by 2 bases and J by 4 bases, with 14 bases between them. This CDR3 has 15 residues. Germline V gives CDR1 SGHDN, CDR2 FVKESK. The CDR3 loop is CASSQYVGGFTEAFF. Here the CDR3 DNA reads TGTGCCAGCAGCCAATATGTAGGGGGATTCACTGAAGCTTTCTTT.

The rearrangement links TRBV24-1 to TRBJ1-4; the match to TRBD1 covers 10 bases. The CDR3 length is 16 residues. V was pared by 5 bases and J by 7 bases, with 9 bases of the junction left unmatched. Looked up from germline, CDR1 is KGHDR and CDR2 is SFDVKD. The CDR3 loop reads CATSASRQGAGEKLFF. The CDR3, as DNA: TGTGCCACCAGTGCCTCAAGACAGGGGGCCGGTGAAAAACTGTTTTTT.

This sequence joins TRBV14 and TRBJ2-2; unclear D gene. Germline V gene sequence: CDR1 SGHDN, CDR2 FVKESK. Between the trimmed V and J ends, which lost 1 base and 1 base, there was a span of 4 bases. CDR3 length: 14 residues. CDR3 region: CASSQVVNTGELFF. The CDR3, as DNA: TGTGCCAGCAGCCAAGTCGTGAACACCGGGGAGCTGTTTTTT. Drawing the rest from reference TRBV14 and TRBJ2-2, the complete variable domain is EAGVTQFPSHSVIEKGQTVTLRCDPISGHDNLYWYRRVMGKEIKFLLHFVKESKQDESGMPNNRFLAERTGGTYSTLKVQPAELEDSGVYFCASSQVVNTGELFFGEGSRLTVL.

This clone has just a few counts. The CDR3 loop reads CASSPGQGWAGELFF. In DNA form, the CDR3 reads TGTGCCAGCAGTCCCGGACAGGGATGGGCCGGGGAGCTGTTTTTT. This chain connects TRBV27 to TRBJ2-2; 8 nucleotides agree with TRBD1. CDR1 MNHEY and CDR2 SMNVEV come from the germline V gene (reference sequence). This CDR3 spans 15 amino acids. The V and J ends lost 5 bases and 6 bases, in that order; junction bases with no gene match: 8.

The CDR3 nucleotides are TGTGCCAGCAGCTCAGGACTAGCGTCCTACAATGAGCAGTTCTTC. Its protein is CASSSGLASYNEQFF. V is TRBV7-2 and J is TRBJ2-1; 9 bases line up with TRBD2. The V and J ends lost 4 bases and 1 base, in that order; junction bases with no gene match: 2. Per the germline V gene, CDR1 is SGHTA and CDR2 is FQGNSA. The CDR3 length is 15 residues.

The chain uses TRBV6-1 and TRBJ1-2; TRBD1 might be the D (5 bases). V lost 1 base and J 5 bases, leaving 14 bases between the germline ends. This CDR3 spans 15 amino acids. CDR1 and CDR2 (germline): MNHNS, SASEGT. For the CDR3, the DNA is TGTGCCAGCAGTGAAGGAGTGGGGGGGTATTATGGCTACACCTTC. It encodes CASSEGVGGYYGYTF.

The V and J genes are TRBV7-6 and TRBJ1-1; D gene uncertain. Trimming left V 2 bases short and J 3 bases short, with 7 bases between. The CDR3 contains 13 residues. The V gene's germline CDR1 is SGHVS and CDR2 FNYEAQ. The CDR3, as DNA: TGTGCCAGCAGCTTAATGCAGGACACTGAAGCTTTCTTT. Translation: CASSLMQDTEAFF.

The chain employs TRBV29-1 and TRBJ1-2; D call uncertain. Germline loops: CDR1 SQVTM, CDR2 ANQGSEA. V gave up 3 bases and J gave up 0 bases, with 5 bases separating them. This CDR3 is 12 amino acids long. The CDR3 sequence is CSVDSTNYGYTF. In DNA, the CDR3 is TGCAGCGTTGACAGTACTAACTATGGCTACACCTTC.

J is TRBJ2-5 and V is TRBV5-1; 8 bases agree with TRBD1. The V and J ends lost 7 bases and 7 bases, in that order; junction bases with no gene match: 12. Germline values: CDR1 SGHRS, CDR2 YFSETQ. The CDR3 consists of 14 residues. The CDR3 protein is CASRRRTGWGTQYF. The CDR3 DNA reads as TGCGCCAGCCGCCGTAGGACAGGGTGGGGGACCCAGTACTTC.

This rearrangement joins TRBV30 to TRBJ1-5, with 9 bases fitting TRBD1. CDR3 length: 15 amino acids. Trimming removed 0 bases from V and 7 bases from J; junction bases left unmatched: 7. CDR1 is GTSNPN and CDR2 is SVGIG in the germline V gene (reference sequence). The CDR3 DNA follows: TGTGCCTGGAGTGTACGAGGGACAGGGCCCCAGCCCCAGCATTTT. This gives the protein CAWSVRGTGPQPQHF.

This rearrangement joins TRBV4-1 to TRBJ2-7; no reliable D call. V was shortened by 4 bases and J by 2 bases, with 15 bases between the two germline ends. The CDR3 covers 15 residues. The germline V gene has CDR1 MGHRA and CDR2 YSYEKL. DNA for the CDR3: TGCGCCAGCAGCCCAAACTATGGCAGCACCTACGAGCAGTACTTC. Translated: CASSPNYGSTYEQYF.

The chain employs TRBV6-5 and TRBJ2-1, with TRBD2 matching 7 bases. CDR3 size: 16 residues. Germline V gives CDR1 MNHEY, CDR2 SVGAGI. V was pared by 2 bases and J by 0 bases, with 4 bases of the junction left unmatched. The CDR3 bases are TGTGCCAGCAGTTACGCGGGAGTTGGCTCCTACAATGAGCAGTTCTTC. Residues: CASSYAGVGSYNEQFF.

This clone appeared once. The chain's CDR3 is CAWRDTGGRGYTF. The CDR3 DNA follows: TGTGCCTGGAGGGATACAGGGGGCCGTGGCTACACCTTC. V gene TRBV30 combines with J gene TRBJ1-2; 9 bases line up with TRBD1. CDR1 GTSNPN and CDR2 SVGIG come from the germline V gene (reference sequence). The CDR3 is 13 amino acids. The trim removed 3 bases at V and 7 bases at J, leaving 6 bases unmatched.

V and J are TRBV5-6 and TRBJ2-7; 12 nucleotides align to TRBD2. The V gene end was trimmed by 4 bases and the J gene end by 2 bases; junction bases not matched to a gene: 4. The germline gives CDR1 SGHDT, CDR2 YYEEEE. The CDR3 length is 15 residues. CDR3: CASSPTSGRPYEQYF. The CDR3 DNA is TGTGCCAGCAGCCCGACTAGCGGGAGACCCTACGAGCAGTACTTC.

This clone was observed once. The chain couples TRBV5-1 to TRBJ2-1, with 10 bases aligning to TRBD2. Germline V gene data show CDR1 as SGHRS and CDR2 as YFSETQ. The V segment lost 1 base and the J segment 6 bases; nucleotides outside the gene matches: 7. The CDR3 covers 16 residues. The CDR3 DNA sequence: TGCGCCAGCAGCTTGTCGCTAGCGGGAGACCGCAATGAGCAGTTCTTC. It specifies CASSLSLAGDRNEQFF.

This clone is a singleton in its sample. The chain couples TRBV5-1 to TRBJ2-1; TRBD2 matches at 10 bases. Germline CDR1 reads SGHRS; CDR2 reads YFSETQ. This CDR3 is 16 amino acids long. J lost 4 bases, V lost 0 bases, and 4 bases had no gene match. The CDR3: CASSLETSGYYNEQFF. The CDR3 bases are TGCGCCAGCAGCTTGGAGACTAGCGGGTATTACAATGAGCAGTTCTTC. Drawing the rest from reference TRBV5-1 and TRBJ2-1, the complete variable domain is KAGVTQTPRYLIKTRGQQVTLSCSPISGHRSVSWYQQTPGQGLQFLFEYFSETQRNKGNFPGRFSGRQFSNSRSEMNVSTLELGDSALYLCASSLETSGYYNEQFFGPGTRLTVL.

This chain uses TRBV7-2 with TRBJ1-3; D gene uncertain. This CDR3 has 15 residues. Deletions cut 5 bases from V and 0 bases from J, with 11 bases between. Germline V gene lookup returns CDR1 SGHTA and CDR2 FQGNSA. This CDR3 is CASSPQSTSGNTIYF. The DNA of the CDR3 is TGTGCCAGCAGCCCACAGTCCACCTCTGGAAACACCATATATTTT. The variable domain in full, with the rest retrieved from reference TRBV7-2 and TRBJ1-3, is GAGVSQSPSNKVTEKGKDVELRCDPISGHTALYWYRQSLGQGLEFLIYFQGNSAPDKSGLPSDRFSAERTGGSVSTLTIQRTQQEDSAVYLCASSPQSTSGNTIYFGEGSWLTVV.

The chain uses TRBV6-2 or TRBV6-3 and TRBJ2-4, with D maybe TRBD2 (6 bases). This CDR3 has 15 residues. Germline V gene sequence: CDR1 MNHEY, CDR2 SVGEGT. V dropped 5 bases and J dropped 0 bases, with 11 bases sitting between them. CDR3 region: CASSRPRGAKNIQYF. The CDR3 DNA sequence: TGTGCCAGCAGTCGCCCGCGGGGAGCCAAAAACATTCAGTACTTC.

The rearrangement uses TRBV2 and TRBJ2-2; 9 positions agree with TRBD1. The CDR3 runs to 16 residues. J lost 7 bases, V lost 5 bases, and 11 bases had no gene match. Germline V gives CDR1 SNHLY, CDR2 FYNNEI. The CDR3 DNA reads TGTGCCAGCAGTACCCCGGACAGGGGAAAGGGCGGGGAGCTGTTTTTT. Protein product: CASSTPDRGKGGELFF. The complete variable domain, with remaining parts taken from reference TRBV2 and TRBJ2-2, reads EPEVTQTPSHQVTQMGQEVILRCVPISNHLYFYWYRQILGQKVEFLVSFYNNEISEKSEIFDDQFSVERPDGSNFTLKIRSTKLEDSAMYFCASSTPDRGKGGELFFGEGSRLTVL.

The CDR3 spells CASSQRRIPGQGNYGYTF. Written as DNA, the CDR3 is TGTGCCAGCAGCCAAAGGAGGATCCCGGGACAGGGGAACTATGGCTACACCTTC. The chain combines TRBV14 with TRBJ1-2; 10 positions agree with TRBD1. Per germline, CDR1 SGHDN and CDR2 FVKESK. The CDR3 sequence is 18 residues long. After removal of 2 bases from V and 2 bases from J, the junction contained 11 bases not matched to a gene. The whole variable domain, remainder taken from reference TRBV14 and TRBJ1-2, is EAGVTQFPSHSVIEKGQTVTLRCDPISGHDNLYWYRRVMGKEIKFLLHFVKESKQDESGMPNNRFLAERTGGTYSTLKVQPAELEDSGVYFCASSQRRIPGQGNYGYTFGSGTRLTVV.

The chain employs TRBV24-1 and TRBJ2-3, with unresolved D. Germline CDR1 reads KGHDR; CDR2 reads SFDVKD. The CDR3 covers 13 residues. The V end was cut by 2 bases, the J end by 2 bases, with 4 bases between. The CDR3 loop reads CATSDSHTDTQYF. Written as DNA, the CDR3 is TGTGCCACCAGTGATTCCCACACAGATACGCAGTATTTT.

This chain uses TRBV4-2 with TRBJ2-1; 13 bases align to TRBD2. Germline values: CDR1 LGHNA, CDR2 YNFKEQ. This CDR3 is 15 amino acids long. The ends lost 7 bases at V and 7 bases at J; junction bases unmatched: 7. The CDR3 DNA follows: TGTGCCAGCAAACCACTAGCGGGGGGGCCTAATGAGCAGTTCTTC. Amino acids: CASKPLAGGPNEQFF.

In regard to this clone: One end of the junction is discordant with germline, which a read error may explain. The J gene is TRBJ2-7, the V gene TRBV7-7; the match to TRBD2 covers 8 bases. Germline V gene lookup returns CDR1 SSHAT and CDR2 FNYEAQ (reference sequence). The CDR3 spans 15 residues. The DNA for the CDR3 is TGTGCTAGCAGCCCCGTGGCCGGGGGGGTTTCCGAGCAGTACTTC. Its translation: CASSPVAGGVSEQYF.

The V gene is TRBV9, the J gene TRBJ2-5, with 11 positions matching TRBD1. V lost 3 bases to trimming and J lost 4 bases; unmatched junction nucleotides: 8. Germline V gene data show CDR1 as SGDLS and CDR2 as YYNGEE. The CDR3 length is 16 residues. The CDR3 is CASSALTGTGGETQYF. In DNA, the CDR3 is TGTGCCAGCAGCGCCTTAACCGGGACAGGGGGAGAGACCCAGTACTTC.

Only one count was recorded for this clone. J is TRBJ1-2 and V is TRBV2, with D maybe TRBD1 (6 bases). V was clipped by 4 bases and J by 3 bases, with 9 bases between them. The CDR3 totals 13 residues. The germline gives CDR1 SNHLY, CDR2 FYNNEI. CDR3 protein: CASSANRDYGYTF. DNA for the CDR3: TGTGCCAGCAGTGCGAACAGGGACTATGGCTACACCTTC.

This sequence joins TRBV29-1 and TRBJ1-2, with 8 bases that match TRBD1. The CDR3 spans 13 residues. Germline V CDR1 and CDR2: SQVTM, ANQGSEA. Trimming cost V 4 bases and J 7 bases; bases outside gene matches: 8. DNA of the CDR3: TGCAGCGTTGGATCGGACAGGGTTGGTGGCTACACCTTC. Translation: CSVGSDRVGGYTF.

This clone has just a few counts. This chain links TRBV29-1 with TRBJ1-1; D ambiguous. Germline loops: CDR1 SQVTM, CDR2 ANQGSEA. CDR3 size: 10 residues. Trimming stripped 4 bases from V and 3 bases from J, with 3 bases between. The CDR3 protein is CSVVYTEAFF. CDR3 sequence (DNA): TGCAGCGTTGTCTACACTGAAGCTTTCTTT.